These T cell receptor beta chains were read from a single sample in a study of CD8+CD57+ T cells in acquired aplastic anemia. TCRdb re-called the reads through MiXCR, storing one row per CDR3 protein. The table lists about 190,000 distinct CDR3 sequences, less than 70% of them singletons. Sequenced input: sorted CD4+, CD8+, or CD8+CD57+ T cells (not recorded which) from PBMCs. These receptors came from a human donor in good health, serving as a control. CDR3s include the opening cysteine and the closing phenylalanine or tryptophan. D genes are given only for firm matches. Expanded clones are given a class, and other clones once, few, many or no size at all.

d_gene	v_gene	abundance	j_gene	CDR3nt	CDR3aa
NA	TRBV19	many	TRBJ2-5	TGTGCCAGTAGTAAGGGGGTCGAGACCCAGTACTTC	CASSKGVETQYF
NA	TRBV19	many	TRBJ2-3	TGTGCCAGTAGTATAGCCCTACAGGGATCGGTGCAGTATTTT	CASSIALQGSVQYF
NA	TRBV7-9	NA	TRBJ2-3	TGTGCCAGCAGCTTACCTCCGGGGCACACAGATACGCAGTATTTT	CASSLPPGHTDTQYF
NA	TRBV9	NA	TRBJ1-1	TGTGCCAGCAGCGTAGAGTCGGGGAGGAACACTGAAGCTTTCTTT	CASSVESGRNTEAFF
NA	TRBV6-4	NA	TRBJ2-4	TGTGCCAGCAGTATCCCACTAGCTCTTCAGTACTTC	CASSIPLALQYF
NA	TRBV5-8	NA	TRBJ1-6	TGTGCCAGCAGCTCCTGGACAGCCTCACCCCTCCACTTT	CASSSWTASPLHF
NA	TRBV7-8	many	TRBJ2-3	TGTGCCAGCAGCTTAGCGAGACTAGAGAGCACAGATACGCAGTATTTT	CASSLARLESTDTQYF
NA	TRBV3-1	many	TRBJ1-1	TGTGCCAGCAGCCAGGGTCAGCAGTACACTGAAGCTTTCTTT	CASSQGQQYTEAFF
NA	TRBV9	NA	TRBJ1-3	TGTGCCAGCAGTGCGGGGGGTACCCCGGTTGGAAACACCATATATTTT	CASSAGGTPVGNTIYF
NA	TRBV7-9	NA	TRBJ2-7	TGTGCCAGCAGTTCCTCGACCGAGTACGAGCAGTACTTC	CASSSSTEYEQYF
NA	TRBV6-6	NA	TRBJ2-5	TGTGCCAGCGGTTCTCCGACAGAGTACCAAGAGACCCAGTACTTC	CASGSPTEYQETQYF
TRBD1	TRBV6-5	many	TRBJ1-2	TGTGCCAGCAGTTCCGGGACAGCAACTATTGGCTACACCTTC	CASSSGTATIGYTF
TRBD1	TRBV20-1	many	TRBJ2-2	TGCAGTGCAAGGACAGGGTTTGGCACCGGGGAGCTGTTTTTT	CSARTGFGTGELFF
NA	TRBV6-1	NA	TRBJ2-7	TGTGCCAGCAGTTTCGGGACACCGCGACGTGGGTACTTC	CASSFGTPRRGYF
TRBD2	TRBV10-3	many	TRBJ2-3	TGTGCCATCAGTGGTTCTAGCGGGGGGGTCGTTTACACAGATACGCAGTATTTT	CAISGSSGGVVYTDTQYF